Listed here are 8 T cell receptor beta chains from one sample, sequenced in a study of blood T cell repertoires in COVID-19. Data came from immunoSEQ multiplex PCR; TCRdb stores just in-frame clones and leaves some out. Of about 270,000 clones listed, around 90% are singletons. Sequences were obtained from PBMCs or T cells enriched from blood (not recorded which). Receptors were obtained from a middle-aged woman with acute COVID-19.

This clone has just one count. The rearrangement joins TRBV27 to TRBJ1-2; D perhaps matches TRBD1 (6 bases). V lost 2 bases to trimming and J lost 4 bases, with 14 bases between them. This CDR3 spans 15 amino acids. Germline CDR1 MNHEY, CDR2 SMNVEV (reference sequence). This CDR3 reads CASSLIPPGAYGYTF. The CDR3 bases are TGTGCCAGCAGTTTAATTCCCCCAGGGGCCTATGGCTACACCTTC.

The V call is TRBV30, the J call TRBJ2-2; D possibly corresponds to TRBD2 (6 bases). Germline V CDR1 and CDR2: GTSNPN, SVGIG (reference sequence). The V gene lost 5 bases and the J gene lost 6 bases, with 13 bases spanning the gap. This CDR3 contains 13 residues. The CDR3 reads CAWLRLVPGELFF. CDR3 sequence (DNA): TGTGCCTGGCTCCGACTAGTTCCCGGGGAGCTGTTTTTT.

V is TRBV28 and J is TRBJ1-5; TRBD1 matches at 10 bases. Per germline, CDR1 MDHEN and CDR2 SYDVKM. The CDR3 consists of 17 residues. V trimming: 3 bases; J trimming: 0 bases; junction bases outside the gene matches: 5. The chain's CDR3 is CASSFGGQGGSNQPQHF. CDR3 sequence (DNA): TGTGCCAGCAGTTTTGGCGGACAGGGGGGTAGCAATCAGCCCCAGCATTTT.

For this clone: The sample holds other DNA sequences that translate to the same CDR3. V is TRBV2 and J is TRBJ1-1; D is perhaps TRBD1 (5 bases). Germline loops: CDR1 SNHLY, CDR2 FYNNEI. The V gene lost 6 bases and the J gene lost 5 bases, with 10 bases spanning the gap. There are 12 residues in the CDR3. The CDR3 coding sequence is TGTGCCAGCAGGACCGGGGGGACTGAAGCTTTCTTT. Amino acids: CASRTGGTEAFF. Using reference TRBV2 and TRBJ1-1 for the parts outside the CDR3, the full variable domain is EPEVTQTPSHQVTQMGQEVILRCVPISNHLYFYWYRQILGQKVEFLVSFYNNEISEKSEIFDDQFSVERPDGSNFTLKIRSTKLEDSAMYFCASRTGGTEAFFGQGTRLTVV.

The chain couples TRBV27 to TRBJ2-7, with D uncertain. Trimming stripped 8 bases from V and 0 bases from J, with 14 bases between. From germline, CDR1 is MNHEY and CDR2 SMNVEV (reference sequence). This CDR3 has 14 amino acids. CDR3 bases: TGTGCCAGCCGGAGTCGAGCTAGCTCCTACGAGCAGTACTTC. It translates to CASRSRASSYEQYF.

The rearrangement links TRBV2 to TRBJ1-2; TRBD1 might be the D (6 bases). V gave up 0 bases and J gave up 9 bases, with 14 bases separating them. The CDR3 is made up of 14 amino acids. CDR1 and CDR2 (germline): SNHLY, FYNNEI. Written as DNA, the CDR3 is TGTGCCAGCAGTGAAGCGATGGGGGCGGGTAGCTACACCTTC. Its protein product is CASSEAMGAGSYTF.

The chain has TRBV3-1 (or the pseudogene TRBV3-2) and TRBJ2-5; TRBD1 is a possible D gene (5 bases). The germline gives CDR1 LGHDT, CDR2 YNNKEL (reference sequence). The CDR3 is made up of 14 amino acids. Trimming took 5 bases from V and 2 from J, leaving 12 bases between them. CDR3 sequence: CASSFGAAQETQYF. The CDR3 region has the DNA TGTGCCAGCAGCTTTGGGGCTGCTCAAGAGACCCAGTACTTC.

The V and J genes are TRBV7-7 and TRBJ2-5, with D tentatively TRBD1 (6 bases). V was shortened by 2 bases and J by 3 bases, with 7 bases between the two germline ends. This CDR3 is built from 13 residues. CDR1 and CDR2 (germline): SSHAT, FNYEAQ (reference sequence). The CDR3 protein is CASSLNREETQYF. In DNA, the CDR3 is TGTGCCAGCAGCTTAAACAGGGAAGAGACCCAGTACTTC.